The 4 T cell receptor beta chains below all came from one sample that was sequenced in a study of T cell repertoires in cytomegalovirus infection. Their cognate antigens are unknown. Each CDR3 protein is one row after TCRdb ran MiXCR on the reads. The sample holds roughly 700,000 distinct CDR3 sequences, roughly 33% seen once. The starting material was cultured PBMCs, obtained from culture after CMV antigen stimulation. These receptors originate from a human donor in good health (CMV status not recorded). Some clones in this sample may be carry-over from other donors' samples.

This clonotype was found a few times. This sequence joins TRBV6-6 and TRBJ2-3; TRBD1 is a possible D gene (5 bases). Between the trimmed V and J ends, which lost 5 bases and 0 bases, there was a span of 12 bases. Germline V CDR1 and CDR2: MNHNY, SVGAGI (reference sequence). The CDR3 is 15 residues long. The CDR3 sequence is CASSPDRTSTDTQYF. CDR3 in DNA: TGTGCCAGCAGTCCCGACAGAACTAGCACAGATACGCAGTATTTT.

In this sample, this clonotype turned up a few times. The chain links TRBV20-1 to TRBJ2-3; D unresolved. The CDR3 contains 13 residues. CDR1 and CDR2 from the germline V gene are DFQATT and SNEGSKA (reference sequence). Trimming pared 5 bases from V and 3 bases from J, leaving 12 bases between. The CDR3 DNA follows: TGCAGTGCTGGCACATCCGGGACAGATACGCAGTATTTT. Translation: CSAGTSGTDTQYF.

This rearrangement joins TRBV7-2 to TRBJ2-7; 9 positions agree with TRBD2. There are 15 residues in the CDR3. V was pared by 5 bases and J by 2 bases, with 7 bases of the junction left unmatched. Germline CDR1 reads SGHTA; CDR2 reads FQGNSA. DNA for the CDR3: TGTGCCAGCAGCCTATCTAGCGGGGCGGCCTACGAGCAGTACTTC. As protein: CASSLSSGAAYEQYF.

The table lists this clonotype with many counts. The V and J genes are TRBV7-2 and TRBJ1-1; D is uncertain. CDR3 length: 15 amino acids. The V and J ends lost 5 bases and 1 base respectively, with 14 bases between them. The germline CDR1 and CDR2 sequences are SGHTA and FQGNSA. For the CDR3, the DNA is TGTGCCAGCAGCCAGCAGATTGCCGAGAACACTGAAGCTTTCTTT. It yields the protein CASSQQIAENTEAFF.